What follows are 6 T cell receptor beta chains derived from one specimen sequenced in a study of regulatory T cells in long-lasting Graves disease. Noted time point: newly diagnosed GD, antithyroid drugs for less than 3 months. There was RNA extracted from PBMCs, and the TCR library was made from it. Sequencing libraries for TCR beta were prepared with iRepertoire HTBI primers and Arm-PCR of CDR3 regions. TCRdb independently ran MiXCR on the multiplex PCR reads; one entry per CDR3 protein. The sample lists roughly 380,000 distinct CDR3 sequences, less than 20% occurring once. The sample was peripheral blood mononuclear cells (PBMCs), taken at new diagnosis, from a patient treated with antithyroid drugs. These receptors all come from a female donor with Graves disease.

Here the CDR3 reads CASSEAPGQGQVFF. The CDR3 DNA follows: TGTGCCAGCAGTGAAGCCCCGGGACAGGGACAGGTGTTTTTT. This sequence joins TRBV2 and TRBJ1-4; TRBD1 agrees at 9 bases. This CDR3 has 14 residues. Germline V gives CDR1 SNHLY, CDR2 FYNNEI. V shed 0 bases and J 15 bases; nucleotides not matched to a gene: 8.

This clonotype came up many times. This sequence joins TRBV11-2 and TRBJ1-5, with 11 bases that match TRBD1. The germline CDR1 and CDR2 sequences are SGHAT and FQNNGV. The CDR3 runs to 14 residues. The trim removed 4 bases at V and 6 bases at J, leaving 2 bases unmatched. DNA of the CDR3: TGTGCCAGCAGCTCGGACAGGGGGCCTCAGCCCCAGCATTTT. It codes for CASSSDRGPQPQHF.

A few counts support this clonotype. With a much larger clone just one base away, this may be a read error. The chain uses TRBV3-1 and TRBJ2-7; TRBD2 aligns across 11 bases. V shed 1 base, J shed 6 bases, and the junction held 5 bases outside the gene matches. The CDR3 has 15 amino acids. Germline V gives CDR1 LGHDT, CDR2 YNNKEL (reference sequence). The CDR3 DNA follows: TGTGCCAGCAGCCAAGGACTAGCGGGAAACTGCGAGCAGTACTTC. Translated, it gives CASSQGLAGNCEQYF.

The chain uses TRBV18 and TRBJ2-1; D ambiguous. With 5 bases removed from V and 3 bases from J, the gap between germline ends came to 5 bases. Germline CDR1 KGHSH, CDR2 LQKENI. CDR3 length: 12 residues. DNA for the CDR3: TGTGCCAGCTCAACCCGCTACAATGAGCAGTTCTTC. The encoded protein is CASSTRYNEQFF.

This clonotype was observed at least ten times. The genes are TRBV6-2 or TRBV6-3 and TRBJ2-5; D possibly uses TRBD1 or TRBD2 (6 bases each). The germline V gene encodes CDR1 MNHEY and CDR2 SVGEGT. The CDR3 length is 14 residues. Trimming removed 7 bases at V and 1 base at J, with 13 bases between. The CDR3 is CASTPGDIQETQYF. The CDR3 DNA reads TGTGCCAGCACCCCGGGGGACATCCAAGAGACCCAGTACTTC.

This clonotype occurred a few times. This sequence joins TRBV5-1 and TRBJ1-2; D is undetermined. The CDR3 runs to 15 residues. Deletions cut 0 bases from V and 5 bases from J, with 14 bases between. Per the germline V gene, CDR1 is SGHRS and CDR2 is YFSETQ. The CDR3 DNA sequence: TGCGCCAGCAGCTTGGTTTCGGAATCCTGGTATGGCTACACCTTC. It translates to CASSLVSESWYGYTF.